The 20 T cell receptor beta chains below were found in one sample sequenced in a study of radiation and T cells in renal cell carcinoma. Sequencing was performed with immunoSEQ multiplex PCR; in TCRdb, only in-frame clones are kept and a portion is missing. This sample has roughly 20,000 clones; roughly three fifths occur once, and the top ten carry 25% to 40%. Described treatment: treatment-naive control, cytoreductive nephrectomy. The input for sequencing was tumor tissue, taken from a patient whose treatment was nephrectomy without radiotherapy. The receptors come from a man in his fifties with renal cell carcinoma.

The chain links TRBV7-8 to TRBJ2-5; D is perhaps TRBD2 (6 bases). This CDR3 contains 14 residues. In germline, CDR1 is SGHVS, CDR2 FQNEAQ. V gave up 3 bases and J gave up 5 bases, with 13 bases separating them. CDR3 bases: TGTGCCAGCAGCTTCGCGGGGCCCTCGGAGACCCAGTACTTC. This gives the protein CASSFAGPSETQYF.

J is TRBJ2-7 and V is TRBV2; D is ambiguous. V was shortened by 4 bases and J by 3 bases, with 4 bases between the two germline ends. Germline CDR1 is SNHLY and CDR2 is FYNNEI. The CDR3 covers 11 residues. CDR3 nucleotide sequence: TGTGCCAGCAGTGGTGGCTACGAGCAGTACTTC. Its translation is CASSGGYEQYF.

The chain employs TRBV5-5 and TRBJ1-1; D might be TRBD1 (5 bases). Trimming removed 0 bases at V and 5 bases at J, with 8 bases between. CDR1 is SGHKS, CDR2 YYEKEE, per germline (reference sequence). The CDR3 consists of 13 residues. CDR3 DNA: TGTGCCAGCAGCTTGGAAGGGGCAACTGAAGCTTTCTTT. Translation: CASSLEGATEAFF. The full variable domain, with the rest looked up from reference TRBV5-5 and TRBJ1-1, is DAGVTQSPTHLIKTRGQQVTLRCSPISGHKSVSWYQQVLGQGPQFIFQYYEKEERGRGNFPDRFSARQFPNYSSELNVNALLLGDSALYLCASSLEGATEAFFGQGTRLTVV.

The CDR3: CASSEWETQYF. CDR3 nucleotides: TGTGCCAGCAGTGAATGGGAGACCCAGTACTTC. The rearrangement uses TRBV2 and TRBJ2-5, with unresolved D. V was shortened by 2 bases and J by 5 bases, with 3 bases between the two germline ends. Germline CDR1 reads SNHLY; CDR2 reads FYNNEI. This CDR3 spans 11 amino acids.

This clone has only a few counts. The chain combines TRBV7-8 with TRBJ1-2; D might be TRBD1 (6 bases). Germline-derived CDR1 and CDR2 are SGHVS and FQNEAQ. The CDR3 runs to 14 residues. With 4 bases removed from V and 4 bases from J, the gap between germline ends came to 13 bases. DNA for the CDR3: TGTGCCAGCAGCTCCCAGGGGATTTTCTATGGCTACACCTTC. This encodes CASSSQGIFYGYTF.

The chain joins TRBV6-5 to TRBJ2-5; unclear D gene. Trimming shortened V by 6 bases and J by 1 base, and 6 bases separated the two germline ends. This CDR3 has 12 residues. Germline V gene lookup returns CDR1 MNHEY and CDR2 SVGAGI. This CDR3 is CASRQTQETQYF. CDR3 in DNA: TGTGCCAGCAGACAGACCCAAGAGACCCAGTACTTC.

The table lists this clone with many counts. V usage is TRBV6-4 and J usage is TRBJ1-1; the D is unclear. Germline V CDR1 and CDR2: MRHNA, SNTAGT. V lost 8 bases to trimming and J lost 4 bases, with 20 bases between them. The CDR3 spans 15 residues. The CDR3: CASPPCRTGGTEAFF. CDR3 in DNA: TGTGCCAGCCCTCCCTGTCGAACGGGTGGCACTGAAGCTTTCTTT.

This clone has ten or more counts. V usage is TRBV18 and J usage is TRBJ2-5, with D hard to call. Germline CDR1 KGHSH, CDR2 LQKENI. The CDR3 loop spans 11 amino acids. V dropped 3 bases and J dropped 3 bases, with 2 bases sitting between them. CDR3 residues: CASSPEETQYF. CDR3 in DNA: TGTGCCAGCTCACCGGAAGAGACCCAGTACTTC.

This clone was seen a single time. The CDR3 bases are TGTGCCAGCAGTAGCCTTTTAAACACTGAAGCTTTCTTT. It yields the protein CASSSLLNTEAFF. The J gene is TRBJ1-1, the V gene TRBV9; D call uncertain. V lost 5 bases and J 2 bases, leaving 10 bases between the germline ends. Germline CDR1 and CDR2: SGDLS and YYNGEE. The CDR3 loop spans 13 amino acids.

The chain couples TRBV30 to TRBJ1-2, with a weak D call TRBD1 (5 bases). The V gene's germline CDR1 is GTSNPN and CDR2 SVGIG (reference sequence). The V end was cut by 3 bases, the J end by 4 bases, with 18 bases between. The CDR3 contains 15 residues. The CDR3 bases are TGTGCCTGGAGCGTCCGGGACGCCGTCCCCTATGGCTACACCTTC. Amino acids: CAWSVRDAVPYGYTF.

The chain is built from TRBV5-1 and TRBJ2-1; D not resolved. This CDR3 has 15 residues. Germline CDR1 SGHRS, CDR2 YFSETQ. Between the trimmed V and J ends, which lost 7 bases and 1 base, there was a span of 15 bases. CDR3 in DNA: TGCGCCAGCGCCGAAGAAGGGATATCCTACAATGAGCAGTTCTTC. Protein product: CASAEEGISYNEQFF.

The chain carries TRBV9 and TRBJ2-2; 10 bases map to TRBD2. The V and J ends lost 0 bases and 7 bases, in that order; junction bases with no gene match: 6. The germline V gene has CDR1 SGDLS and CDR2 YYNGEE. This CDR3 has 16 residues. The CDR3 is CASSVGLAGPGGELFF. In DNA form, the CDR3 reads TGTGCCAGCAGCGTAGGACTAGCGGGTCCTGGCGGGGAGCTGTTTTTT.

This clone was counted a few times. This chain connects TRBV29-1 to TRBJ1-1; D gene uncertain. The V end lost 5 bases, the J end lost 5 bases, and 12 bases lay between the germline ends. Germline assignment: CDR1 SQVTM and CDR2 ANQGSEA. The CDR3 is 12 amino acids. The CDR3 DNA follows: TGCAGCGTTCCCCCCGGGTTGACTGAAGCTTTCTTT. This sequence encodes CSVPPGLTEAFF.

V is TRBV27 and J is TRBJ1-6; D may be TRBD1 (5 bases). V gave up 6 bases and J gave up 5 bases, with 14 bases separating them. The CDR3 loop spans 15 amino acids. CDR1 and CDR2 from the germline V gene are MNHEY and SMNVEV (reference sequence). The CDR3 sequence: CASRSPTENNSPLHF. For the CDR3, the DNA is TGTGCCAGCAGATCCCCGACAGAAAATAATTCACCCCTCCACTTT.

This clone was recorded once. This chain uses TRBV10-3 with TRBJ1-6; a possible D gene is TRBD1 (5 bases). The CDR3 is made up of 13 amino acids. Germline CDR1 and CDR2: ENHRY and SYGVKD. V shed 7 bases and J shed 10 bases, with 14 bases lying between them. The CDR3, as DNA: TGTGCCATCACTTCGGGGGAAACGTCACCCCTCCACTTT. This translates into CAITSGETSPLHF.

CDR3 bases: TGTGCCTGGACAGAAAACTATGGCTACACCTTC. Residues: CAWTENYGYTF. This sequence joins TRBV30 and TRBJ1-2; unclear D gene. The CDR3 covers 11 residues. CDR1 and CDR2 from the germline V gene are GTSNPN and SVGIG (reference sequence). Trimming cost V 4 bases and J 2 bases, with 5 bases left between them.

V is TRBV7-2 and J is TRBJ1-4; D not resolved. This CDR3 region has 13 residues. Germline V gene lookup returns CDR1 SGHTA and CDR2 FQGNSA. The V and J ends lost 5 bases and 0 bases respectively, with 4 bases between them. CDR3 loop: CASSGSTNEKLFF. For the CDR3, the DNA is TGTGCCAGCAGCGGGTCAACTAATGAAAAACTGTTTTTT.

This clone was seen only a few times. The likely explanation is a read error, given a far larger clone one base away. The same CDR3 can be traced to other DNA sequences in this sample. The chain couples TRBV5-4 to TRBJ1-4, with 9 nucleotides matching TRBD1. V gave up 4 bases and J gave up 7 bases; unmatched junction bases: 8. The CDR3 totals 15 residues. Germline V gene data show CDR1 as SGHNT and CDR2 as YYREEE (reference sequence). The CDR3 here is CASSQGTGRGEKLFF. As DNA, the CDR3 is TGTGCCAGCAGCCAAGGGACAGGGCGGGGTGAAAAACTGTTTTTT. Filled out from reference TRBV5-4 and TRBJ1-4, the complete variable domain reads ETGVTQSPTHLIKTRGQQVTLRCSSQSGHNTVSWYQQALGQGPQFIFQYYREEENGRGNFPPRFSGLQFPNYSSELNVNALELDDSALYLCASSQGTGRGEKLFFGSGTQLSVL.

The chain uses TRBV4-3 and TRBJ2-7, with 7 bases lining up with TRBD1. Looked up from germline, CDR1 is LGHNA and CDR2 is YSLEER. V lost 1 base to trimming and J lost 4 bases; unmatched junction nucleotides: 10. The CDR3 totals 16 residues. The CDR3 loop is CASSQGRQGPLYEQYF. The DNA for the CDR3 is TGCGCCAGCAGCCAAGGCCGACAGGGACCGCTTTACGAGCAGTACTTC.

V is TRBV18 and J is TRBJ2-4, with D tentatively TRBD1 or TRBD2 (5 bases each). The V end lost 6 bases, the J end lost 9 bases, and 18 bases lay between the germline ends. From germline, CDR1 is KGHSH and CDR2 LQKENI. The CDR3 sequence is 14 residues long. CDR3 sequence (DNA): TGTGCCAGCTCTGGGCGTGGGACCACGGGCATTCAGTACTTC. This codes for CASSGRGTTGIQYF.